The 22 T cell receptor beta chains below all came from one sample that was sequenced in a study of blood T cell repertoires in COVID-19. Measured with immunoSEQ multiplex PCR; TCRdb has only the in-frame clones, and not every one. This sample yields some 200,000 clones, of which around four fifths are seen a single time; approximately 15% belongs to the top ten. The sequencing sample was made of peripheral blood. The receptors come from a young man with active or convalescent COVID-19.

The chain links TRBV15 to TRBJ1-1, with 7 positions matching TRBD1. Germline V gene lookup returns CDR1 LNHNV and CDR2 YYDKDF (reference sequence). V lost 5 bases and J lost 6; bases outside the gene matches: 12. The CDR3 is 15 amino acids. CDR3 residues: CATSARQGEGPEAFF. CDR3 DNA: TGTGCCACCAGCGCGAGACAGGGTGAAGGTCCTGAAGCTTTCTTT. Complete variable domain (other parts from reference TRBV15 and TRBJ1-1): DAMVIQNPRYQVTQFGKPVTLSCSQTLNHNVMYWYQQKSSQAPKLLFHYYDKDFNNEADTPDNFQSRRPNTSFCFLDIRSPGLGDTAMYLCATSARQGEGPEAFFGQGTRLTVV.

The chain employs TRBV5-5 and TRBJ2-7; 9 nucleotides match TRBD2. The length of the CDR3 is 15 residues. Germline lookup yields CDR1 SGHKS and CDR2 YYEKEE (reference sequence). Trimming took 4 bases from V and 6 from J; bases not matched to a gene: 11. The CDR3 bases are TGTGCCAGCAGCCAAGCGGGAGGTACCTCCATCGAGCAGTACTTC. Residues: CASSQAGGTSIEQYF.

The V and J genes are TRBV19 and TRBJ2-5, with TRBD1 as a possible D gene (6 bases). V was cut by 1 base and J by 5 bases, with 11 bases left in between. Germline-derived CDR1 and CDR2 are LNHDA and SQIVND (reference sequence). CDR3 size: 14 residues. The CDR3 coding sequence is TGTGCCAGTAGTATAGGACAGGCACGCGAGACCCAGTACTTC. It translates to CASSIGQARETQYF.

This rearrangement joins TRBV5-1 to TRBJ1-5; TRBD1 might be the D (6 bases). This CDR3 has 16 amino acids. Germline CDR1 and CDR2: SGHRS and YFSETQ. V was shortened by 4 bases and J by 2 bases, with 16 bases between the two germline ends. As DNA, the CDR3 is TGCGCCAGCAGCCTTGGGACAAAACATGGCAATCAGCCCCAGCATTTT. It encodes CASSLGTKHGNQPQHF.

This rearrangement joins TRBV7-2 to TRBJ2-2; 12 nucleotides line up with TRBD2. The CDR3 extends over 16 amino acids. V was clipped by 0 bases and J by 6 bases; unmatched bases: 2. CDR1 and CDR2 (germline): SGHTA, FQGNSA. The CDR3 is CASSLATSGSSGELFF. DNA for the CDR3: TGTGCCAGCAGCTTAGCGACTAGCGGGAGCTCCGGGGAGCTGTTTTTT.

The CDR3 protein is CASSPSRGLNEKLFF. CDR3 DNA sequence: TGTGCCAGCAGCCCGTCCAGGGGCCTTAATGAAAAACTGTTTTTT. This chain connects TRBV3-1 (or the pseudogene TRBV3-2) to TRBJ1-4; maybe TRBD1 (6 bases). V lost 4 bases, J lost 4 bases, and 13 bases lay in between. CDR1 is LGHDT and CDR2 is YNNKEL in the germline V gene (reference sequence). CDR3 length equals 15 residues.

The chain uses TRBV30 and TRBJ1-1; 8 bases fit TRBD1. This CDR3 contains 16 residues. CDR1 is GTSNPN and CDR2 is SVGIG in the germline V gene (reference sequence). V shed 3 bases, J shed 4 bases, and the junction held 13 bases outside the gene matches. CDR3 sequence reads: CAWRDWSDRARTEAFF. The CDR3 nucleotides read TGTGCCTGGAGGGATTGGTCGGACAGGGCCCGCACTGAAGCTTTCTTT.

There are a few counts of this clone. V gene TRBV30 combines with J gene TRBJ2-3, with D unclear. This CDR3 spans 15 amino acids. In germline, CDR1 is GTSNPN, CDR2 SVGIG (reference sequence). Trimming removed 5 bases at V and 2 bases at J, with 17 bases between. The CDR3 region has the DNA TGTGCCTGGGGCCACAACCCATCCTTCACAGATACGCAGTATTTT. Protein product: CAWGHNPSFTDTQYF.

This chain joins TRBV6-2 or TRBV6-3 and TRBJ1-5, with D unresolved. Between the trimmed V and J ends, which lost 5 bases and 0 bases, there was a span of 26 bases. Looked up from germline, CDR1 is MNHEY and CDR2 is SVGEGT. The CDR3 sequence is 20 residues long. The CDR3 bases are TGTGCCAGCAGTCCCCCAGAAGGCGACGCGGGGTTTTATAGCAATCAGCCCCAGCATTTT. This codes for CASSPPEGDAGFYSNQPQHF.

V is TRBV12-3 or TRBV12-4 and J is TRBJ1-2; D perhaps matches TRBD1 (5 bases). The CDR3 covers 13 residues. The V gene lost 4 bases and the J gene lost 7 bases, with 13 bases spanning the gap. CDR3 nucleotides: TGTGCCAGCAGTTCCGGACATGGCGCTGGCTACACCTTC. Its protein product is CASSSGHGAGYTF.

The chain carries TRBV9 and TRBJ1-1; 8 bases match TRBD1. The CDR3 is 14 amino acids. Germline V gives CDR1 SGDLS, CDR2 YYNGEE. After removal of 3 bases from V and 5 bases from J, the junction contained 6 bases not matched to a gene. The CDR3 coding sequence is TGTGCCAGCAGCGCTACAGGGGGGAGGACTGAAGCTTTCTTT. It yields the protein CASSATGGRTEAFF.

V and J are TRBV7-9 and TRBJ1-4; 11 bases agree with TRBD1. The germline V gene has CDR1 SEHNR and CDR2 FQNEAQ (reference sequence). V trimming: 5 bases; J trimming: 9 bases; junction bases outside the gene matches: 8. CDR3 length: 15 amino acids. The CDR3 loop is CASSPRTGGEKKLFF. The CDR3, as DNA: TGTGCCAGCAGCCCCCGGACAGGGGGCGAGAAAAAACTGTTTTTT. The full variable domain, its missing parts supplied by reference TRBV7-9 and TRBJ1-4, is DTGVSQNPRHKITKRGQNVTFRCDPISEHNRLYWYRQTLGQGPEFLTYFQNEAQLEKSRLLSDRFSAERPKGSFSTLEIQRTEQGDSAMYLCASSPRTGGEKKLFFGSGTQLSVL.

The rearrangement links TRBV14 to TRBJ2-3, with D unresolved. Trimming removed 8 bases from V and 2 bases from J, with 11 bases in between. Germline CDR1 SGHDN, CDR2 FVKESK. The CDR3 runs to 13 residues. The CDR3 region has the DNA TGTGCCAGCCTTAGAACCTACACAGATACGCAGTATTTT. Translation: CASLRTYTDTQYF.

The chain links TRBV28 to TRBJ1-5, with D unclear. Germline CDR1 and CDR2: MDHEN and SYDVKM. The CDR3 contains 15 residues. Trimming left V 3 bases short and J 1 base short, with 10 bases between. The CDR3 here is CASSFEGPSNQPQHF. In DNA form, the CDR3 reads TGTGCCAGCAGTTTTGAGGGCCCAAGCAATCAGCCCCAGCATTTT.

This clone was observed a handful of times. The V and J genes are TRBV5-1 and TRBJ1-1; possibly TRBD1 for D (5 bases). Deletions cut 0 bases from V and 0 bases from J, with 9 bases between. In germline, CDR1 is SGHRS, CDR2 YFSETQ. The CDR3 has 15 amino acids. DNA of the CDR3: TGCGCCAGCAGCTTGGATCCAGGGCTGAACACTGAAGCTTTCTTT. Protein product: CASSLDPGLNTEAFF.

The V call is TRBV15, the J call TRBJ2-3; maybe TRBD1 (5 bases). Trimming stripped 3 bases from V and 1 base from J, with 14 bases between. In germline, CDR1 is LNHNV, CDR2 YYDKDF (reference sequence). The CDR3 covers 16 residues. CDR3: CATSSRQGMGTDTQYF. CDR3 DNA sequence: TGTGCCACCAGCAGCCGGCAGGGTATGGGCACAGATACGCAGTATTTT.

This sequence joins TRBV2 and TRBJ2-7; TRBD2 matches at 7 bases. CDR1 and CDR2 from the germline V gene are SNHLY and FYNNEI. V lost 3 bases and J lost 4; bases outside the gene matches: 3. The CDR3 contains 13 residues. This CDR3 is CASSESSGYEQYF. The CDR3 coding sequence is TGTGCCAGCAGTGAGTCTAGCGGTTACGAGCAGTACTTC.

This sequence joins TRBV28 and TRBJ2-1; 9 bases match TRBD2. The germline gives CDR1 MDHEN, CDR2 SYDVKM. Trimming at V came to 6 bases and at J to 8 bases, leaving 14 bases not matched to a gene. This CDR3 spans 16 amino acids. The CDR3 spells CASSGSGAGGFDEQFF. The CDR3 nucleotides are TGTGCCAGCAGCGGAAGCGGGGCGGGAGGGTTCGATGAGCAGTTCTTC.

This chain connects TRBV5-6 to TRBJ2-4; TRBD1 aligns across 11 bases. This CDR3 has 14 amino acids. The V segment lost 4 bases and the J segment 8 bases; nucleotides outside the gene matches: 5. Germline CDR1 is SGHDT and CDR2 is YYEEEE. The DNA for the CDR3 is TGTGCCAGCAGCCGAGGACAGGGGGCTGACATTCAGTACTTC. Amino acid sequence: CASSRGQGADIQYF.

The chain couples TRBV2 to TRBJ1-3, with unresolved D. The CDR3 spans 15 residues. Trimming took off 3 bases at V and 1 base at J, with 10 bases between the two ends. Per the germline V gene, CDR1 is SNHLY and CDR2 is FYNNEI. The CDR3 DNA follows: TGTGCCAGCAGTGAGGAGGGAACTTCTGGAAACACCATATATTTT. As protein: CASSEEGTSGNTIYF.

The chain links TRBV24-1 to TRBJ2-2, with D possibly matching TRBD2 (5 bases). Germline lookup yields CDR1 KGHDR and CDR2 SFDVKD. Deletions cut 1 base from V and 7 bases from J, with 6 bases between. CDR3 length equals 13 residues. CDR3 amino acids: CATSDFRGGELFF. The CDR3 bases are TGTGCCACCAGTGATTTTCGGGGCGGGGAGCTGTTTTTT.

V and J are TRBV28 and TRBJ1-4, with a possible D match to TRBD1 (6 bases). Germline CDR1 is MDHEN and CDR2 is SYDVKM. V dropped 0 bases and J dropped 8 bases, with 13 bases sitting between them. The length of the CDR3 is 15 residues. The CDR3 here is CASSLWGRGEEKLFF. The CDR3 DNA sequence: TGTGCCAGCAGTTTATGGGGCAGGGGAGAGGAAAAACTGTTTTTT.